This TCR beta chain comes out of a study of T-cell reconstitution after alpha-beta-depleted transplantation in children. Study-level results: Two months or so post-transplant, alpha-beta T cells reportedly derived from several hundred expanded graft clones.

With 0 bases removed from V and 0 bases from J, the gap between germline ends came to 9 bases. The germline CDR1 and CDR2 sequences are SGHDN and FVKESK. The CDR3 is 15 amino acids. Comments on this clonotype: Its antigen remains unidentified.

Construction of the TCRbeta library involved unique molecular identifiers. One entry per CDR3 protein, called by TCRdb with MiXCR from the PCR reads. Here the sample spans roughly 100,000 distinct CDR3 sequences, around 6.1% being singletons. This receptor was identified in a female patient aged 2 to 10 who had a stem cell transplant for Fanconi anemia, so the T cells may come from the graft donor. The chain joins TRBV14 to TRBJ2-7; D is ambiguous. The sequencing here drew on PBMCs, mostly from graft donor cells, taken 60 days after TCRalphabeta/CD19-depleted stem cell transplant. The CDR3 is CASSQDPASSYEQYF. In DNA form, the CDR3 reads TGTGCCAGCAGCCAAGACCCGGCCAGCTCCTACGAGCAGTACTTC.